What follows are 31 T cell receptor beta chains derived from one specimen sequenced in a study of shared clonotypes between healthy human individuals. Clones were sequenced by immunoSEQ multiplex PCR, and TCRdb holds only the in-frame ones, with some missing. The sample contains about 2,500,000 clones, more than 90% of which appear only once. Sequences were obtained from naive CD4+ T cells sorted from blood. Subset: CD45RA+ positively selected. The receptors stem from a man aged 18 to 29 in good health.

The chain has TRBV5-6 and TRBJ2-4, with 10 positions matching TRBD1. V lost 3 bases and J lost 4; bases outside the gene matches: 7. Germline assignment: CDR1 SGHDT and CDR2 YYEEEE. The CDR3 consists of 16 residues. The CDR3 loop is CASSWGTGDGKNIQYF. For the CDR3, the DNA is TGTGCCAGCAGCTGGGGGACAGGGGATGGAAAAAACATTCAGTACTTC.

The chain links TRBV7-2 to TRBJ2-5; 15 nucleotides match TRBD2. V lost 5 bases and J lost 5; bases outside the gene matches: 9. Germline V gives CDR1 SGHTA, CDR2 FQGNSA. This CDR3 contains 17 residues. The chain's CDR3 is CASSPGTSGGRVETQYF. The CDR3, as DNA: TGTGCCAGCAGCCCGGGGACTAGCGGGGGGAGGGTGGAGACCCAGTACTTC.

J is TRBJ2-7 and V is TRBV30, with 8 bases identical to TRBD1. The CDR3 spans 14 residues. Trimming took 0 bases from V and 6 from J; bases not matched to a gene: 7. Germline values: CDR1 GTSNPN, CDR2 SVGIG (reference sequence). CDR3 sequence: CAWSVLDRAGEQYF. The CDR3 DNA reads TGTGCCTGGAGTGTACTGGACAGGGCCGGCGAGCAGTACTTC.

The CDR3 DNA sequence: TGTGCCAGCAGTTACACTCCGGGCCTAAGCACAGATACGCAGTATTTT. Translation gives CASSYTPGLSTDTQYF. V usage is TRBV6-6 and J usage is TRBJ2-3; D call uncertain. The CDR3 length is 16 residues. CDR1 MNHNY and CDR2 SVGAGI come from the germline V gene (reference sequence). V lost 2 bases, J lost 0 bases, and 12 bases lay in between.

The chain employs TRBV7-9 and TRBJ2-1, with 11 bases lining up with TRBD2. CDR1 is SEHNR and CDR2 is FQNEAQ in the germline V gene (reference sequence). This CDR3 has 19 residues. The trim removed 5 bases at V and 3 bases at J, leaving 15 bases unmatched. The CDR3 sequence is CASSGELAGDPTSYNEQFF. The CDR3 DNA reads TGTGCCAGCAGCGGGGAACTAGCGGGAGACCCCACGAGCTACAATGAGCAGTTCTTC.

This clone was recorded a few times. The rearrangement joins TRBV10-2 to TRBJ2-3; 8 bases align to TRBD2. After removal of 5 bases from V and 4 bases from J, the junction contained 11 bases not matched to a gene. Germline V gene data show CDR1 as WSHSY and CDR2 as SAAADI. The CDR3 consists of 16 residues. CDR3 in amino acids: CASSWEPGLVSDTQYF. In nucleotides, the CDR3 is TGCGCCAGCAGTTGGGAGCCGGGACTAGTCTCAGATACGCAGTATTTT.

J is TRBJ1-4 and V is TRBV2, with 10 bases lining up with TRBD1. Trimming cost V 1 base and J 13 bases; bases outside gene matches: 6. Germline V gives CDR1 SNHLY, CDR2 FYNNEI. The length of the CDR3 is 14 residues. This CDR3 reads CASSEGGQGSGLFF. The DNA for the CDR3 is TGTGCCAGCAGTGAAGGGGGACAGGGGTCCGGACTGTTTTTT. Together with reference TRBV2 and TRBJ1-4, the CDR3 gives the full variable domain: EPEVTQTPSHQVTQMGQEVILRCVPISNHLYFYWYRQILGQKVEFLVSFYNNEISEKSEIFDDQFSVERPDGSNFTLKIRSTKLEDSAMYFCASSEGGQGSGLFFGSGTQLSVL.

This sequence joins TRBV5-8 and TRBJ2-7; 9 nucleotides align to TRBD2. Germline CDR1 and CDR2: SGHTS and YDEGEE. The V segment lost 2 bases and the J segment 2 bases; nucleotides outside the gene matches: 2. This CDR3 has 14 amino acids. As DNA, the CDR3 is TGTGCCAGCAGCTTCGCGGGGGGGCCCTACGAGCAGTACTTC. Its protein product is CASSFAGGPYEQYF.

The gene calls are TRBV6-1 and TRBJ2-5; D is unclear. This CDR3 comprises 15 residues. CDR1 MNHNS and CDR2 SASEGT come from the germline V gene. The ends were cut back, 4 bases at V and 3 bases at J, with 15 bases in the middle. CDR3: CASSVTSRREETQYF. CDR3 nucleotides: TGTGCCAGCAGTGTGACGTCCAGGAGAGAAGAGACCCAGTACTTC.

This sequence joins TRBV18 and TRBJ2-7, with TRBD2 identical over 8 bases. V was clipped by 0 bases and J by 6 bases; unmatched bases: 10. CDR1 KGHSH and CDR2 LQKENI come from the germline V gene. The CDR3 contains 16 residues. CDR3 coding DNA: TGTGCCAGCTCACCACCCTCGGGCGGGAGGCCCCTCGAGCAGTACTTC. It codes for CASSPPSGGRPLEQYF.

The rearrangement joins TRBV18 to TRBJ2-3; no definite D call. The CDR3 length is 15 residues. Germline loops: CDR1 KGHSH, CDR2 LQKENI. Trimming removed 4 bases from V and 1 base from J, with 12 bases in between. CDR3 nucleotides: TGTGCCAGCTCACTAAACCCCCCGGGCACAGATACGCAGTATTTT. Translation: CASSLNPPGTDTQYF.

The chain employs TRBV19 and TRBJ2-1, with 7 bases matching TRBD1. Per germline, CDR1 LNHDA and CDR2 SQIVND (reference sequence). There are 12 residues in the CDR3. V was clipped by 3 bases and J by 10 bases; unmatched bases: 3. In nucleotides, the CDR3 is TGTGCCAGTAGTATTAGGGGGCAGGAGCAGTTCTTC. This gives the protein CASSIRGQEQFF.

This chain connects TRBV18 to TRBJ2-7; D possibly corresponds to TRBD1 (6 bases). This CDR3 region has 15 residues. The germline gives CDR1 KGHSH, CDR2 LQKENI. The V end was cut by 2 bases, the J end by 1 base, with 12 bases between. This chain's CDR3 is CASSPNAQGSYEQYF. In DNA form, the CDR3 reads TGTGCCAGCTCACCAAATGCCCAGGGGTCCTACGAGCAGTACTTC. The whole variable domain, remainder taken from reference TRBV18 and TRBJ2-7, is NAGVMQNPRHLVRRRGQEARLRCSPMKGHSHVYWYRQLPEEGLKFMVYLQKENIIDESGMPKERFSAEFPKEGPSILRIQQVVRGDSAAYFCASSPNAQGSYEQYFGPGTRLTVT.

The V and J genes are TRBV30 and TRBJ2-2; 7 bases map to TRBD2. CDR3 length equals 17 residues. Germline loops: CDR1 GTSNPN, CDR2 SVGIG (reference sequence). The V and J ends lost 1 base and 3 bases, in that order; junction bases with no gene match: 11. This chain's CDR3 is CAWSGGRGGLHTGELFF. The CDR3 DNA follows: TGTGCCTGGAGTGGGGGGAGGGGTGGTCTTCACACCGGGGAGCTGTTTTTT.

The chain recombines TRBV18 with TRBJ1-6; D is possibly TRBD1 (5 bases). CDR1 and CDR2 (germline): KGHSH, LQKENI. The CDR3 has 16 residues. Trimming took off 3 bases at V and 5 bases at J, with 14 bases between the two ends. This CDR3 is CASSPGSGGNNSPLHF. CDR3 bases: TGTGCCAGCTCACCGGGTTCTGGGGGGAATAATTCACCCCTCCACTTT.

The V and J genes are TRBV5-6 and TRBJ2-7; the D is unclear. V dropped 0 bases and J dropped 12 bases, with 13 bases sitting between them. This CDR3 region has 12 residues. Germline assignment: CDR1 SGHDT and CDR2 YYEEEE. CDR3 loop: CASSLAGTNPYF. CDR3 DNA sequence: TGTGCCAGCAGCTTGGCAGGTACAAATCCGTACTTC.

This chain uses TRBV18 with TRBJ2-3, with D perhaps TRBD1 (6 bases). CDR3 length: 14 residues. V lost 6 bases and J 4 bases, leaving 14 bases between the germline ends. Germline CDR1 and CDR2: KGHSH and LQKENI. CDR3 residues: CASSITGSSDTQYF. In nucleotides, the CDR3 is TGTGCCAGCTCTATTACAGGGAGCTCAGATACGCAGTATTTT.

The chain combines TRBV5-4 with TRBJ2-3; TRBD2 agrees at 11 bases. Germline V lookup: CDR1 SGHNT, CDR2 YYREEE (reference sequence). The CDR3 runs to 20 residues. The V segment lost 3 bases and the J segment 1 base; nucleotides outside the gene matches: 16. This chain's CDR3 is CASSSEPLAGGPSGTDTQYF. CDR3 nucleotides: TGTGCCAGCAGCTCGGAGCCCTTAGCGGGAGGGCCCTCTGGCACAGATACGCAGTATTTT.

The CDR3 DNA reads TGTGCCAGCAGTGAAGTTGAGGGGGGTACCGGGGAGCTGTTTTTT. Translation: CASSEVEGGTGELFF. This rearrangement joins TRBV6-1 to TRBJ2-2; TRBD1 or TRBD2 may be the D gene (6 bases each). Germline V gene sequence: CDR1 MNHNS, CDR2 SASEGT. With 1 base removed from V and 5 bases from J, the gap between germline ends came to 11 bases. The CDR3 extends over 15 amino acids.

The chain uses TRBV30 and TRBJ1-5; tentatively, D is TRBD1 (6 bases). Trimming removed 1 base from V and 6 bases from J, with 19 bases in between. CDR3 length: 16 residues. Germline V gene sequence: CDR1 GTSNPN, CDR2 SVGIG (reference sequence). DNA for the CDR3: TGTGCCTGGAGTGCAGGGGTGGAGGTGGTGGGTCAGCCCCAGCATTTT. Translation: CAWSAGVEVVGQPQHF.

V gene TRBV12-2 combines with J gene TRBJ2-7; the table's D call TRBD2 went unverified against the DNA. TRBV12-2 is recorded as a pseudogene. CDR3 length equals 21 residues. As DNA, the CDR3 is TGTGCAAGTCGCTTAGAATATCCGACTAGCGGGGGCCCCAATAGCTCCTACGAGCAGTACTTC. Translation: CASRLEYPTSGGPNSSYEQYF.

This chain uses TRBV2 with TRBJ2-2; 11 bases line up with TRBD2. The trim removed 6 bases at V and 4 bases at J, leaving 7 bases unmatched. In germline, CDR1 is SNHLY, CDR2 FYNNEI. The CDR3 has 16 residues. The CDR3 loop is CASSPQGLAGTGELFF. The CDR3 DNA sequence: TGTGCCAGCAGCCCCCAAGGACTAGCGGGCACCGGGGAGCTGTTTTTT.

The J gene is TRBJ2-3, the V gene TRBV6-6, with 8 bases matching TRBD2. CDR1 and CDR2 from the germline V gene are MNHNY and SVGAGI (reference sequence). CDR3 size: 15 residues. Trimming removed 5 bases from V and 0 bases from J; junction bases left unmatched: 4. Written as DNA, the CDR3 is TGTGCCAGCAGTCTAGCGGGCGCTAGCACAGATACGCAGTATTTT. This gives the protein CASSLAGASTDTQYF.

The J gene is TRBJ2-7, the V gene TRBV5-6, with D possibly being TRBD2 (5 bases). V was pared by 7 bases and J by 0 bases, with 14 bases between. Germline assignment: CDR1 SGHDT and CDR2 YYEEEE. This CDR3 region has 14 residues. The CDR3 protein is CASRAAGSSYEQYF. CDR3 sequence (DNA): TGTGCCAGCCGGGCTGCGGGCAGCTCCTACGAGCAGTACTTC.

The chain uses TRBV9 and TRBJ2-3; D not resolved. The CDR3 extends over 16 amino acids. Trimming stripped 0 bases from V and 2 bases from J, with 13 bases between. CDR1 is SGDLS, CDR2 YYNGEE, per germline. The CDR3 sequence: CASSVDSGISTDTQYF. The CDR3 DNA sequence: TGTGCCAGCAGCGTAGACTCGGGCATATCCACAGATACGCAGTATTTT.

The chain carries TRBV18 and TRBJ2-2; 7 bases line up with TRBD1. The germline CDR1 and CDR2 sequences are KGHSH and LQKENI. V shed 8 bases and J 6 bases; nucleotides not matched to a gene: 12. The CDR3 is 15 residues long. The CDR3 nucleotides read TGTGCCAGCGGGCGGCCTAGGGGGCAGGCCGGGGAGCTGTTTTTT. Amino acids: CASGRPRGQAGELFF.

J is TRBJ1-3 and V is TRBV7-2; 7 bases align to TRBD1. The length of the CDR3 is 16 residues. The trim removed 3 bases at V and 4 bases at J, leaving 9 bases unmatched. The germline V gene has CDR1 SGHTA and CDR2 FQGNSA. CDR3 nucleotide sequence: TGTGCCAGCAGCTTGACAGGGCTTACGGGAGGAAACACCATATATTTT. The encoded protein is CASSLTGLTGGNTIYF.

Regarding this clone: Other DNA variants within this sample encode the same CDR3. The chain couples TRBV9 to TRBJ2-3, with 10 bases identical to TRBD2. Germline V lookup: CDR1 SGDLS, CDR2 YYNGEE. The CDR3 is made up of 15 amino acids. After removal of 4 bases from V and 2 bases from J, the junction contained 4 bases not matched to a gene. The CDR3: CASSRGLAVTDTQYF. The CDR3 region has the DNA TGTGCCAGCAGCCGTGGACTAGCGGTCACAGATACGCAGTATTTT. The full variable domain, rest sourced from reference TRBV9 and TRBJ2-3, is DSGVTQTPKHLITATGQRVTLRCSPRSGDLSVYWYQQSLDQGLQFLIQYYNGEERAKGNILERFSAQQFPDLHSELNLSSLELGDSALYFCASSRGLAVTDTQYFGPGTRLTVL.

CDR3 sequence: CASSRIPEKLFF. CDR3 nucleotide sequence: TGTGCCAGCAGCCGCATACCTGAAAAACTGTTTTTT. The chain carries TRBV11-2 and TRBJ1-4; D gene unclear. This CDR3 has 12 amino acids. Trimming stripped 5 bases from V and 7 bases from J, with 8 bases between. Germline V gene sequence: CDR1 SGHAT, CDR2 FQNNGV.

This clone appeared once. The chain links TRBV5-1 to TRBJ2-5; 14 bases align to TRBD2. This CDR3 region has 17 residues. Germline CDR1 is SGHRS and CDR2 is YFSETQ. V was pared by 4 bases and J by 4 bases, with 9 bases of the junction left unmatched. In nucleotides, the CDR3 is TGCGCCAGCAGCGGGGGACTAGCGGGAGCCCGCCCAGAGACCCAGTACTTC. Translated: CASSGGLAGARPETQYF.

The chain carries TRBV5-4 and TRBJ2-1; TRBD2 agrees at 13 bases. The CDR3 is made up of 15 amino acids. Per the germline V gene, CDR1 is SGHNT and CDR2 is YYREEE (reference sequence). J lost 8 bases, V lost 3 bases, and 5 bases had no gene match. The CDR3 bases are TGTGCCAGCAGCTCCCGACTAGCGGGGGGCGATGAGCAGTTCTTC. It codes for CASSSRLAGGDEQFF.